Listed here is a single T cell receptor beta chain. Its specificity is not known. The germline gives CDR1 SNHLY, CDR2 FYNNEI. This CDR3 contains 15 residues. V was pared by 1 base and J by 3 bases, with 3 bases of the junction left unmatched. This entry comes from a study of shared clonotypes between healthy human individuals. The assay was immunoSEQ multiplex PCR, and TCRdb's table has in-frame clones only and misses some. The data hold about 820,000 clones, with approximately 92% observed a single time. Terminally differentiated effector memory CD45RA+ cells were left out of the naive CD8 fraction, which was CD45RO-negative and positively selected for CCR7. Overall study findings and caveats: It was the non-shared clonotypes that had lower generation probabilities than clonotypes shared by all four donors.

The specimen was naive CD8+ T cells sorted from blood. This TCR was sampled from a man aged 30 to 39 in good health. The gene calls are TRBV2 and TRBJ2-3, with TRBD1 identical over 8 bases. The CDR3 DNA sequence: TGTGCCAGCAGTGAAGGGAGACAGGGGACAGATACGCAGTATTTT. Amino acids: CASSEGRQGTDTQYF.